The present T cell receptor (beta chain) was sequenced within a study of shared clonotypes between healthy human individuals. CD8 cells regarded as naive lacked CD45RO, were positively chosen for CCR7, and omitted terminally differentiated effector memory CD45RA+ cells. The CDR3 consists of 15 residues. V dropped 6 bases and J dropped 8 bases, with 20 bases sitting between them. Germline V gene sequence: CDR1 SGHDT, CDR2 YYEEEE. Sorted-subset replicate PCRs used about 200 ng of genomic DNA. This amount corresponded to approximately 30,000 T cell genomes. Clones were read by immunoSEQ multiplex PCR, and TCRdb kept only the in-frame ones, dropping some. The data contain about 820,000 clones, 85% to 95% of them singletons.

Sequencing was carried out using naive CD8+ T cells sorted from blood. The chain carries TRBV5-6 and TRBJ2-2; D may be TRBD1 (5 bases). The receptor comes from a young man in good health. The CDR3 nucleotides read TGTGCCAGCACCGACAGAGCTTACACCGTGGGGGAGCTGTTTTTT. This sequence encodes CASTDRAYTVGELFF.